This record concerns one T cell receptor (beta chain) sequence. The sample belongs to a study of human T cells and chemical hapten exposure. About the study: DPC (0.01%) was patch tested on the upper back and read at 6 days.

Germline CDR1 MGHRA, CDR2 YSYEKL. Germline trimming cut 0 bases from V and 4 bases from J; bases unmatched to any gene: 10. The CDR3 spans 18 residues. It was the library that attached unique molecular identifiers to individual cDNA molecules. TCRdb ran MiXCR on the RACE reads and lists one entry per CDR3 protein. The sample yields 85,000 to 90,000 distinct CDR3 sequences, 9.6% seen once. The time point denotes: pre-sensitization, week 0. Treatment here: therapeutic diphenylcyclopropenone sensitization with weekly scalp DPC. The sequenced sample was whole blood, obtained in connection with sensitization to the hapten diphenylcyclopropenone (DPC). This clonotype originated in a woman in her thirties or forties with alopecia areata. Some clones in this sample may be carry-over from other donors' samples. V gene TRBV4-1 combines with J gene TRBJ1-2, with 11 bases aligning to TRBD1. Written as DNA, the CDR3 is TGCGCCAGCAGCCAAGAAGCGAGGGGACAGGGGGTTTTCTATGGCTACACCTTC. It codes for CASSQEARGQGVFYGYTF.